This T cell receptor (beta chain) is from a study of blood T cell repertoires in COVID-19. About the research overall: COVID-19 samples, acute and convalescent, were from the United States, Italy and Spain. PBMCs, B-cell-depleted T cells, or T cells provided the cDNA or gDNA that made up the material.

This clone was counted a few times. Original analysis: Amplification of reference gene primers provided the estimated nucleated cell counts. Sequencing used immunoSEQ multiplex PCR; TCRdb keeps in-frame clones, though not all of them. V, J and clone size are those of that table, while D and trimming were read from the DNA. The sample yields 85,000 to 130,000 clones, about 84% seen once. The junction had 1 base not matched to a gene; V was cut back by 3 bases and J by 4 bases. Per germline, CDR1 SGHTA and CDR2 FQGNSA. The CDR3 sequence is 15 residues long. Sample: peripheral blood. The sequence was obtained from a woman aged 55-69 years with acute or convalescent COVID-19. The rearrangement joins TRBV7-2 to TRBJ2-7, with 15 bases identical to TRBD2. CDR3 sequence (DNA): TGTGCCAGCAGCTTGGGACTAGCGGGAGGATACGAGCAGTACTTC. Translation gives CASSLGLAGGYEQYF.